This record concerns one T cell receptor beta chain sequence. The record originates from a study of OX40 agonist ivuxolimab in advanced cancers. CDR3 length: 13 amino acids. Trimming removed 1 base from V and 12 bases from J, with 12 bases in between. Germline loops: CDR1 MGHRA, CDR2 YSYEKL. Sequenced by immunoSEQ multiplex PCR; TCRdb stores in-frame clones only, minus some. The table shows about 20,000 clones, with around 90% occurring only once. Specimen: CD4+ or CD8+ T cells sorted from blood, collected in a trial of the OX40 agonist ivuxolimab. This chain uses TRBV4-1 with TRBJ1-4; D gene uncertain. The source of this sequence is an adult with an advanced solid tumor such as melanoma, head and neck, liver or kidney cancer. The CDR3 nucleotides are TGCGCCAGCAGCCAAGCCCCCGCTGGGGAACTGTTTTTT. It specifies CASSQAPAGELFF.